The 21 T cell receptor beta chains below come from one sample, sequenced in a study of CD8 T cells in Susac syndrome. RNA totalling roughly 0.45 to 1 ug underwent reverse transcription with random hexamers. One entry per CDR3 protein, called by TCRdb with MiXCR from the immunoSEQ multiplex PCR reads. The table includes 80,000 or so distinct CDR3 sequences, more than 85% detected once. The sequenced sample was CD4+ T cells from PBMCs. All receptors come from a human donor with Susac syndrome.

This chain joins TRBV5-7 and TRBJ2-5; unclear D gene. TRBV5-7 is placed among ORFs of uncertain function. CDR3 length: 12 residues. V dropped 4 bases and J dropped 2 bases, with 6 bases sitting between them. The CDR3 coding sequence is TGTGCCAGCAGCCACATTCAAGAGACCCAGTACTTC. This sequence encodes CASSHIQETQYF.

This clonotype was detected only a few times. The V call is TRBV30, the J call TRBJ2-6; a possible D gene is TRBD2 (6 bases). The V end was cut by 0 bases, the J end by 0 bases, with 6 bases between. There are 15 residues in the CDR3. The germline V gene has CDR1 GTSNPN and CDR2 SVGIG (reference sequence). CDR3 amino acids: CAWSVGGSGANVLTF. The DNA for the CDR3 is TGTGCCTGGAGTGTGGGAGGCTCTGGGGCCAACGTCCTGACTTTC.

This sequence joins TRBV20-1 and TRBJ1-1, with D possibly matching TRBD1 (5 bases). The CDR3 is 17 residues long. V was shortened by 2 bases and J by 0 bases, with 19 bases between the two germline ends. In germline, CDR1 is DFQATT, CDR2 SNEGSKA (reference sequence). The CDR3 coding sequence is TGCAGTGCTAGACCACCTATTGGGGGGGGGTTGAACACTGAAGCTTTCTTT. Translation gives CSARPPIGGGLNTEAFF.

This chain uses TRBV28 with TRBJ2-7; D gene ambiguous. CDR3 size: 10 residues. The germline V gene has CDR1 MDHEN and CDR2 SYDVKM. Deletions cut 5 bases from V and 6 bases from J, with 5 bases between. The CDR3 region has the DNA TGTGCCAGCAGTGGGGTCGAGCAGTACTTC. Protein: CASSGVEQYF.

This rearrangement joins TRBV15 to TRBJ2-1; TRBD2 is a possible D gene (6 bases). Germline V gene sequence: CDR1 LNHNV, CDR2 YYDKDF (reference sequence). Trimming cost V 0 bases and J 3 bases, with 9 bases left between them. There are 15 residues in the CDR3. The CDR3 protein is CATSRERGNYNEQFF. The CDR3, as DNA: TGTGCCACCAGCAGAGAGCGGGGCAACTACAATGAGCAGTTCTTC.

The CDR3 DNA sequence: TGCAGTGTTTCTAAACAGGGTATCAAGGAAAAACTGTTTTTT. Its translation: CSVSKQGIKEKLFF. The chain is built from TRBV20-1 and TRBJ1-4, with D maybe TRBD1 (6 bases). Per the germline V gene, CDR1 is DFQATT and CDR2 is SNEGSKA (reference sequence). V gave up 7 bases and J gave up 8 bases, with 20 bases separating them. This CDR3 comprises 14 residues.

The CDR3: CAISGTSGGTYEQYF. The CDR3 nucleotides read TGTGCCATCAGTGGGACTAGCGGGGGAACCTACGAGCAGTACTTC. The gene calls are TRBV10-3 and TRBJ2-7; 13 bases agree with TRBD2. The germline V gene encodes CDR1 ENHRY and CDR2 SYGVKD. The CDR3 length is 15 residues. With V trimmed by 4 bases and J by 2 bases, 2 bases remained unmatched.

In the case of this clonotype: The junction departs from the called germline gene at one end, perhaps through a read error. The DNA of the CDR3 is TGCGCCAGCAGCTTTGGGGTAGCGGGGCTACCCACAGATACGCAGTATTTT. Protein: CASSFGVAGLPTDTQYF. The chain joins TRBV7-8 to TRBJ2-3, with 8 nucleotides matching TRBD2. The CDR3 spans 17 residues. Per germline, CDR1 SGHVS and CDR2 FQNEAQ.

This clonotype turned up a few times. V and J are TRBV7-2 and TRBJ2-7; weak D call: TRBD1 (5 bases). The CDR3 length is 16 residues. CDR1 and CDR2 (germline): SGHTA, FQGNSA. Deletions cut 1 base from V and 6 bases from J, with 19 bases between. The CDR3 DNA is TGTGCCAGCAGCTTAGGTCAGGGAACCAGTAGAGGCGAGCAGTACTTC. As protein: CASSLGQGTSRGEQYF.

The V gene is TRBV4-3, the J gene TRBJ1-1; D perhaps matches TRBD1 (6 bases). Germline CDR1 and CDR2: LGHNA and YSLEER. V was shortened by 0 bases and J by 2 bases, with 22 bases between the two germline ends. This CDR3 region has 19 residues. DNA for the CDR3: TGCGCCAGCAGCCAAGATCCCAGTTCGGGGGGCATAGGAAACACTGAAGCTTTCTTT. Its translation is CASSQDPSSGGIGNTEAFF.

This chain uses TRBV20-1 with TRBJ1-2; D unclear. Germline CDR1 is DFQATT and CDR2 is SNEGSKA (reference sequence). Trimming removed 0 bases from V and 8 bases from J, with 13 bases in between. This CDR3 contains 13 residues. CDR3 sequence (DNA): TGCAGTGCTAGAGATGGGAGGGCCTTCGGCTACACCTTC. Residues: CSARDGRAFGYTF.

This clonotype was observed once. In nucleotides, the CDR3 is TGTGCCAGCAGTTTGCGTACTGGGCTCTCTGGAAACACCATATATTTT. It codes for CASSLRTGLSGNTIYF. The V and J genes are TRBV12-3 or TRBV12-4 and TRBJ1-3; D uncertain. V lost 3 bases and J 0 bases, leaving 12 bases between the germline ends. CDR3 length equals 16 residues.

DNA for the CDR3: TGCAGTGCTAAACCAGGGACTAGCGGGAGCCAGTACTTC. Protein: CSAKPGTSGSQYF. The rearrangement links TRBV20-1 to TRBJ2-4, with 14 bases fitting TRBD2. CDR1 is DFQATT and CDR2 is SNEGSKA in the germline V gene (reference sequence). V gave up 4 bases and J gave up 13 bases; unmatched junction bases: 6. This CDR3 contains 13 residues.

The chain is built from TRBV9 and TRBJ2-1; D remains unclear. V was cut by 2 bases and J by 0 bases, with 9 bases left in between. The CDR3 sequence is 15 residues long. In germline, CDR1 is SGDLS, CDR2 YYNGEE. The CDR3 here is CASSVSIGSYNEQFF. The CDR3 DNA reads TGTGCCAGCAGCGTGAGTATAGGCTCCTACAATGAGCAGTTCTTC.

V and J are TRBV30 and TRBJ2-4; 9 nucleotides agree with TRBD2. The V and J ends lost 4 bases and 0 bases, in that order; junction bases with no gene match: 10. Germline CDR1 reads GTSNPN; CDR2 reads SVGIG (reference sequence). The CDR3 runs to 17 residues. The CDR3 DNA is TGTGCCTGGAATGGGGATAGCGGGAGTTTAGCCAAAAACATTCAGTACTTC. Its protein is CAWNGDSGSLAKNIQYF. The full variable domain, rest sourced from reference TRBV30 and TRBJ2-4, is SQTIHQWPATLVQPVGSPLSLECTVEGTSNPNLYWYRQAAGRGLQLLFYSVGIGQISSEVPQNLSASRPQDRQFILSSKKLLLSDSGFYLCAWNGDSGSLAKNIQYFGAGTRLSVL.

The chain employs TRBV14 and TRBJ2-7, with 9 positions matching TRBD1. The CDR3 is made up of 14 amino acids. V was pared by 11 bases and J by 3 bases, with 11 bases of the junction left unmatched. Looked up from germline, CDR1 is SGHDN and CDR2 is FVKESK. The CDR3 DNA is TGTGCCGGAGACAGGGGGGCAAGGGACTACGAGCAGTACTTC. Its protein product is CAGDRGARDYEQYF.

The chain is built from TRBV5-1 and TRBJ2-2; 8 positions match TRBD2. The CDR3 covers 16 residues. Losses at the gene ends were 7 bases for V and 6 bases for J; bases not matched to a gene: 14. CDR1 is SGHRS and CDR2 is YFSETQ in the germline V gene. CDR3 loop: CASARTSGSVSGELFF. CDR3 in DNA: TGCGCCAGCGCACGGACCAGCGGGAGTGTGTCCGGGGAGCTGTTTTTT. Using reference TRBV5-1 and TRBJ2-2 for the parts outside the CDR3, the full variable domain is KAGVTQTPRYLIKTRGQQVTLSCSPISGHRSVSWYQQTPGQGLQFLFEYFSETQRNKGNFPGRFSGRQFSNSRSEMNVSTLELGDSALYLCASARTSGSVSGELFFGEGSRLTVL.

This chain uses TRBV7-2 with TRBJ2-3; D not resolved. CDR3 length equals 14 residues. V was cut by 1 base and J by 2 bases, with 7 bases left in between. Germline values: CDR1 SGHTA, CDR2 FQGNSA. Here the CDR3 DNA reads TGTGCCAGCAGCTTAGACTCCACCACAGATACGCAGTATTTT. It is translated as CASSLDSTTDTQYF.

This chain links TRBV11-2 with TRBJ2-2; D possibly corresponds to TRBD2 (5 bases). The germline gives CDR1 SGHAT, CDR2 FQNNGV. Trimming shortened V by 4 bases and J by 7 bases, and 10 bases separated the two germline ends. The CDR3 consists of 13 residues. In nucleotides, the CDR3 is TGTGCCAGCAGCTCTACTAGGAGCGGGGAGCTGTTTTTT. This encodes CASSSTRSGELFF. The variable domain in full, completed from reference TRBV11-2 and TRBJ2-2, reads EAGVAQSPRYKIIEKRQSVAFWCNPISGHATLYWYQQILGQGPKLLIQFQNNGVVDDSQLPKDRFSAERLKGVDSTLKIQPAKLEDSAVYLCASSSTRSGELFFGEGSRLTVL.

The CDR3 here is CASSPPQLRPSGYQETQYF. CDR3 DNA sequence: TGTGCCAGCAGCCCCCCGCAGCTCAGGCCTAGCGGTTACCAAGAGACCCAGTACTTC. J is TRBJ2-5 and V is TRBV3-1; 7 bases line up with TRBD2. The V and J ends lost 4 bases and 0 bases, in that order; junction bases with no gene match: 17. CDR3 size: 19 residues. Germline V CDR1 and CDR2: LGHDT, YNNKEL (reference sequence).

CDR3 nucleotide sequence: TGTGCCTGGAGTTCGGAGGTTACAAGCAATCAGCCCCAGCATTTT. It encodes CAWSSEVTSNQPQHF. The chain joins TRBV30 to TRBJ1-5; D ambiguous. Germline assignment: CDR1 GTSNPN and CDR2 SVGIG (reference sequence). The CDR3 loop spans 15 amino acids. V was trimmed by 2 bases and J by 1 base, leaving 12 bases between them.